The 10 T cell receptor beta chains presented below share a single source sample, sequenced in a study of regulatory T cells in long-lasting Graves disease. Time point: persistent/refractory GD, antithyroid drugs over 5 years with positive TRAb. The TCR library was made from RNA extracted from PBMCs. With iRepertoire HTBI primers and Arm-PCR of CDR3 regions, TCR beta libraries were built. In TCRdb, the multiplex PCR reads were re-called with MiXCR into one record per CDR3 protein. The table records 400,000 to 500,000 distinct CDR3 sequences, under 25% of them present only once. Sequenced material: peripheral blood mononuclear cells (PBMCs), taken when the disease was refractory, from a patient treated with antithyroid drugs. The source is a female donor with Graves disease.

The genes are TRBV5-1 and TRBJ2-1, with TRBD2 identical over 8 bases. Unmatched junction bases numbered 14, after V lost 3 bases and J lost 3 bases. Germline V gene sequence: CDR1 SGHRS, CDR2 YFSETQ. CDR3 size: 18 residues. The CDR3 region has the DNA TGCGCCAGCAGCTATACAAGAGGGGTAGCGGGAAGCTACAATGAGCAGTTCTTC. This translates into CASSYTRGVAGSYNEQFF.

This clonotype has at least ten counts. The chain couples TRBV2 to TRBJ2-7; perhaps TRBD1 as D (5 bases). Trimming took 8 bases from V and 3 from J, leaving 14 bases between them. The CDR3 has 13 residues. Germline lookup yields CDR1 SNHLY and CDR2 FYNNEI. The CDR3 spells CASGEQVDYEQYF. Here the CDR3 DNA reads TGTGCCAGCGGAGAACAGGTAGACTACGAGCAGTACTTC.

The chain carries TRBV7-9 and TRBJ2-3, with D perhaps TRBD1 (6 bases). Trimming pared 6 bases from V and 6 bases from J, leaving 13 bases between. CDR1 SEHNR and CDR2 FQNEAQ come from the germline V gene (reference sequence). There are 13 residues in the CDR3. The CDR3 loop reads CASSLTGLDTQYF. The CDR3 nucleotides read TGTGCCAGCAGTTTAACAGGGTTGGATACGCAGTATTTT.

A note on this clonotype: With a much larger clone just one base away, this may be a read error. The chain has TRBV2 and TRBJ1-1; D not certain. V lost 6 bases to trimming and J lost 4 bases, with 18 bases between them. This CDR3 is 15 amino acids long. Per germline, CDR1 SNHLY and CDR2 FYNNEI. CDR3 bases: TGTGCCAGCAGCCCCCTAGGAATGTCGAGCACTGAAGCTTTCTTT. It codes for CASSPLGMSSTEAFF.

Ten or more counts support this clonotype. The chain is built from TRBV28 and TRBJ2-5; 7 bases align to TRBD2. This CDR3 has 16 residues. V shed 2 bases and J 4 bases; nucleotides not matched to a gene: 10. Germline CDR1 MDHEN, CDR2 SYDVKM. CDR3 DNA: TGTGCCAGCAGTTTAACGGGCCTAGCGGAGGGAGAGACCCAGTACTTC. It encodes CASSLTGLAEGETQYF. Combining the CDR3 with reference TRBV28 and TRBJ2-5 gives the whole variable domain DVKVTQSSRYLVKRTGEKVFLECVQDMDHENMFWYRQDPGLGLRLIYFSYDVKMKEKGDIPEGYSVSREKKERFSLILESASTNQTSMYLCASSLTGLAEGETQYFGPGTRLLVL.

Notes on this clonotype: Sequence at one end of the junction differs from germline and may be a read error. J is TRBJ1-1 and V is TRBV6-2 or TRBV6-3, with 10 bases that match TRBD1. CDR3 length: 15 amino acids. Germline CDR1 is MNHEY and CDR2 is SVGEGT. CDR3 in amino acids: CAGRKGQGRDTEAFF. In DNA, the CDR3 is TGTGCCGGCAGAAAGGGACAGGGGAGGGACACTGAAGCTTTCTTT.

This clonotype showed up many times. CDR3 loop: CASSPAGEWQETQYF. In DNA, the CDR3 is TGTGCCAGCAGTCCCGCGGGGGAATGGCAAGAGACCCAGTACTTC. V usage is TRBV28 and J usage is TRBJ2-5; 7 nucleotides match TRBD2. The CDR3 has 15 residues. The germline V gene encodes CDR1 MDHEN and CDR2 SYDVKM. Trimming cost V 5 bases and J 2 bases; bases outside gene matches: 8.

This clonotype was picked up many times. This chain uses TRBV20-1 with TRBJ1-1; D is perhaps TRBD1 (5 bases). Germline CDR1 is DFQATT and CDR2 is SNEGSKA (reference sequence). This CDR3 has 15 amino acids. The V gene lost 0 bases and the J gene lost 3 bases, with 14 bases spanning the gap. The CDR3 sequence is CSARDPAGWDTEAFF. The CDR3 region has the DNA TGCAGTGCTAGAGATCCTGCAGGGTGGGACACTGAAGCTTTCTTT.

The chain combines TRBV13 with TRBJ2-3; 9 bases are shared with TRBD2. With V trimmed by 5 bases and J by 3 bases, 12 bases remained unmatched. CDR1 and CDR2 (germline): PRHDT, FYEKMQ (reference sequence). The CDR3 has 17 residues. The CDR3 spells CASSPPLAGVRTDTQYF. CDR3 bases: TGTGCCAGCAGCCCACCTTTAGCGGGAGTTAGAACAGATACGCAGTATTTT.

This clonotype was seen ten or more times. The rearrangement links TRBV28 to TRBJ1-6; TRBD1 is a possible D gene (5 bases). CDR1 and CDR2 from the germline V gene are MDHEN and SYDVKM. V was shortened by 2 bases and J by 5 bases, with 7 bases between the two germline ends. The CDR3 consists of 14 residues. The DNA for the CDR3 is TGTGCCAGCAGTTTAGGGGGTAATAATTCACCCCTCCACTTT. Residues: CASSLGGNNSPLHF.